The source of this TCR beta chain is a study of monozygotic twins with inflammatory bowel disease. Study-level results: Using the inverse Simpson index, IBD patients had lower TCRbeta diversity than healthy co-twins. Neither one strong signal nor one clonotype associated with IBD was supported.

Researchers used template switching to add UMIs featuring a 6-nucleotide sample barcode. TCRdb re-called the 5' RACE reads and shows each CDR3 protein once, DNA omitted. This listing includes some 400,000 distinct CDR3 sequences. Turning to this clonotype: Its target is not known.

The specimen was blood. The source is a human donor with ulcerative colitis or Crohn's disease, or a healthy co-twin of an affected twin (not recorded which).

CDR3 residues: CASSDRLAGGYNEQFF. The gene calls are TRBV7-9 and TRBJ2-1; without DNA, the TCRdb call of TRBD2 cannot be checked. Germline V CDR1 and CDR2: SEHNR, FQNEAQ (reference sequence). CDR3 length: 16 amino acids.